What follows are 7 T cell receptor beta chains derived from one specimen sequenced in a study of blood T cells in healthy people across ages (dated by TCRdb to about 2015). Library creation used 5' RACE. TCRdb names Illumina HiSeq 2500 as the instrument used. A second PCR of about 7 to 12 cycles was performed with a sample-barcoded 5' primer and a J-beta primer mix. TCRdb reanalyzed the raw reads on its own, using fastp at Q25 for trimming and MiXCR for clone calling, and kept in-frame beta chains. Rows with one shared CDR3 protein collapse into an entry with the most common genes and DNA. This sample lists about 670,000 distinct CDR3 sequences; around two fifths were detected once. About 32% of the sample is in the top ten clones. The sample consisted of blood. All receptors come from a man at least 80 years old in good health.

This sequence joins TRBV7-3 and TRBJ2-3; TRBD2 matches at 10 bases. V lost 5 bases to trimming and J lost 5 bases; unmatched junction nucleotides: 10. The CDR3 is made up of 16 amino acids. Per germline, CDR1 SGHTA and CDR2 FQGTGA. In nucleotides, the CDR3 is TGTGCCAGCAGCGTCTTTCTAGCGGGAGTGCGAGATACGCAGTATTTT. It translates to CASSVFLAGVRDTQYF.

This clonotype has only a few counts. The V gene is TRBV5-6, the J gene TRBJ2-5; TRBD2 aligns across 8 bases. The closer fit of TRBJ2-7 to the DNA end suggests the J call may be wrong. The CDR3 is 14 residues long. Germline V CDR1 and CDR2: SGHDT, YYEEEE. In nucleotides, the CDR3 is TGTGCCAGCAGCTTGGCGGGGGGGCTCAACGAGCAGTACTTC. It specifies CASSLAGGLNEQYF.

This clonotype was counted a few times. The V and J genes are TRBV12-3 or TRBV12-4 and TRBJ2-7; 7 bases align to TRBD1. This CDR3 contains 16 residues. With 3 bases clipped from V and 1 base from J, the junction kept 9 bases outside the gene matches. CDR3 protein: CASSFLGTGQSYEQYF. CDR3 coding DNA: TGTGCCAGCAGTTTTCTTGGGACGGGACAGTCCTACGAGCAGTACTTC.

V gene TRBV20-1 combines with J gene TRBJ2-1; 8 bases align to TRBD2. CDR3 length equals 14 residues. In germline, CDR1 is DFQATT, CDR2 SNEGSKA (reference sequence). V shed 2 bases and J 5 bases; nucleotides not matched to a gene: 5. CDR3 region: CSARRAGVNNEQFF. The DNA of the CDR3 is TGCAGTGCTAGACGAGCGGGAGTAAACAATGAGCAGTTCTTC.

The chain joins TRBV3-1 to TRBJ2-3; D perhaps matches TRBD2 (5 bases). Germline lookup yields CDR1 LGHDT and CDR2 YNNKEL (reference sequence). The CDR3 extends over 14 amino acids. Trimming took off 3 bases at V and 2 bases at J, with 9 bases between the two ends. The CDR3 DNA reads as TGTGCCAGCAGCCAGGAGGTAATCACAGATACGCAGTATTTT. Translating it yields CASSQEVITDTQYF.

The chain uses TRBV27 and TRBJ1-1; D not certain. CDR3 length: 14 amino acids. Per germline, CDR1 MNHEY and CDR2 SMNVEV (reference sequence). Trimming removed 6 bases from V and 1 base from J, with 12 bases in between. The CDR3 region has the DNA TGTGCCAGCAGCCCCAGGCTGGGGAACACTGAAGCTTTCTTT. Protein: CASSPRLGNTEAFF.

This clonotype has just a few counts. The J gene is TRBJ2-5, the V gene TRBV10-3; maybe TRBD1 (6 bases). The CDR3 covers 15 residues. V lost 5 bases to trimming and J lost 3 bases, with 16 bases between them. Germline V gene data show CDR1 as ENHRY and CDR2 as SYGVKD. CDR3 protein: CAISTGISGKETQYF. For the CDR3, the DNA is TGTGCCATCAGTACAGGGATATCGGGAAAAGAGACCCAGTACTTC.